The T cell receptor (beta chain) under discussion was sequenced for a study of T cells after yellow fever vaccination. Points from the study as a whole: A weaker secondary response peaked on day 5, the primary on day 15. Reappearance after the booster was seen for most primary-vaccination clones, at about 95% CD4 and 80% to 90% CD8.

Points on this clonotype: Its specificity is not known.

TCRdb passed the 5' RACE reads through MiXCR, listing each CDR3 protein once. The sample has approximately 160,000 distinct CDR3 sequences, roughly 6.2% seen once; the top ten hold 2.9%. Germline CDR1 SGHRS, CDR2 YFSETQ. The CDR3 is 15 amino acids. With 4 bases removed from V and 4 bases from J, the gap between germline ends came to 17 bases. This clonotype was obtained from a man younger than 35 who received the YFV17D yellow fever vaccine. The V and J genes are TRBV5-1 and TRBJ1-2, with D possibly matching TRBD1 (6 bases). The sequencing here drew on CD4+ T cells sorted from PBMCs, taken on the day of the first yellow fever vaccination. The CDR3 spells CASSPVEGRGYGYTF. Written as DNA, the CDR3 is TGCGCCAGCAGCCCGGTGGAGGGCAGGGGCTATGGCTACACCTTC.